Below, 2 T cell receptor beta chains from the same sample are listed, as sequenced in a study of identical twins. TCRdb passed the 5' RACE reads through MiXCR, listing each CDR3 protein once. The top ten clones hold around 0.3% of a sample with 1.5 million to 2 million distinct CDR3 sequences, about 32% of them seen once. Specimen: cord blood. All receptors derive from a newborn girl in good health.

The rearrangement joins TRBV9 to TRBJ1-2, with TRBD1 matching over 8 bases. This CDR3 has 13 amino acids. Germline V gene lookup returns CDR1 SGDLS and CDR2 YYNGEE. After removal of 3 bases from V and 6 bases from J, the junction contained 4 bases not matched to a gene. The CDR3 region has the DNA TGTGCCAGCAGCGCATCGACAGGGGATGGCTACACCTTC. It codes for CASSASTGDGYTF.

This clonotype occurred a few times. This sequence joins TRBV6-5 and TRBJ1-5; D is unresolved. Germline V gene lookup returns CDR1 MNHEY and CDR2 SVGAGI. This CDR3 has 14 residues. The V end lost 6 bases, the J end lost 5 bases, and 14 bases lay between the germline ends. Here the CDR3 reads CASSHQADYQPQHF. DNA of the CDR3: TGTGCCAGCAGCCATCAGGCGGACTATCAGCCCCAGCATTTT.